The 8 T cell receptor beta chains reported below all come from one sample, sequenced in a study of cytomegalovirus exposure and HLA in healthy donors. The PCR ran on 60 Vbeta and 13 Jbeta primers. The repertoire was sequenced with immunoSEQ multiplex PCR; TCRdb's copy has only in-frame clones and lacks some. The sample includes about 200,000 clones, roughly 80% of them seen just once. The sample comprised PBMCs. These TCRs come from a man between 25 and 39 years old in good health and CMV-seronegative.

V and J are TRBV13 and TRBJ2-7; D is undetermined. V lost 3 bases and J 4 bases, leaving 4 bases between the germline ends. The CDR3 is made up of 11 amino acids. Germline V gene sequence: CDR1 PRHDT, CDR2 FYEKMQ (reference sequence). CDR3 coding DNA: TGTGCCAGCAGCTTTAGATACGAGCAGTACTTC. It codes for CASSFRYEQYF.

The rearrangement uses TRBV19 and TRBJ1-2; D not resolved. The germline gives CDR1 LNHDA, CDR2 SQIVND (reference sequence). V shed 7 bases and J shed 7 bases, with 16 bases lying between them. CDR3 size: 13 residues. The CDR3 spells CASIDPGRSGYTF. The CDR3 coding sequence is TGTGCCAGTATCGACCCAGGCCGCTCTGGCTACACCTTC.

The V and J genes are TRBV5-4 and TRBJ2-1, with 7 bases fitting TRBD2. The germline V gene has CDR1 SGHNT and CDR2 YYREEE (reference sequence). The V gene end was trimmed by 2 bases and the J gene end by 9 bases; junction bases not matched to a gene: 8. This CDR3 is 14 amino acids long. The CDR3 loop is CASSFSGEGSEQFF. CDR3 DNA sequence: TGTGCCAGCAGCTTCAGCGGGGAGGGAAGTGAGCAGTTCTTC.

V usage is TRBV28 and J usage is TRBJ1-2; D is ambiguous. From germline, CDR1 is MDHEN and CDR2 SYDVKM. This CDR3 region has 11 residues. V gave up 6 bases and J gave up 6 bases, with 8 bases separating them. The CDR3 DNA follows: TGTGCCAGCAGGGGGAGCCATGGCTACACCTTC. It is translated as CASRGSHGYTF.

This clone was recorded a few times. The chain carries TRBV2 and TRBJ2-7; D gene unclear. CDR1 is SNHLY and CDR2 is FYNNEI in the germline V gene. V was cut by 4 bases and J by 3 bases, with 19 bases left in between. CDR3 length equals 16 residues. In DNA, the CDR3 is TGTGCCAGCAGTGTCTCTATTGAGGCAGCACTCTACGAGCAGTACTTC. As protein: CASSVSIEAALYEQYF.

This rearrangement joins TRBV29-1 to TRBJ2-5, with 11 bases matching TRBD2. The V gene's germline CDR1 is SQVTM and CDR2 ANQGSEA. The CDR3 is 14 residues long. CDR3 sequence (DNA): TGCAGTGCTCGGGTAGCGGGGGGGCGGGGGACCCAGTACTTC. This gives the protein CSARVAGGRGTQYF.

The CDR3 DNA sequence: TGCGCCAGCAGGACTGACAGTATGAACACTGAAGCTTTCTTT. This sequence encodes CASRTDSMNTEAFF. The chain employs TRBV10-2 and TRBJ1-1, with D perhaps matching TRBD1 (5 bases). CDR3 length equals 14 residues. Trimming took off 6 bases at V and 0 bases at J, with 11 bases between the two ends. Germline CDR1 and CDR2: WSHSY and SAAADI.

The V and J genes are TRBV28 and TRBJ1-4, with D possibly TRBD1 on 5 matching bases. Germline CDR1 reads MDHEN; CDR2 reads SYDVKM. CDR3 length: 16 residues. The V gene lost 5 bases and the J gene lost 0 bases, with 13 bases spanning the gap. The CDR3 spells CASSPRDVPTNEKLFF. The CDR3 DNA reads as TGTGCCAGCAGTCCGCGGGACGTACCAACTAATGAAAAACTGTTTTTT.